The clone carrying this T cell receptor (beta chain) was seen a handful of times. The sample originates from a study of human T cells and chemical hapten exposure. The CDR3 is 13 residues long. Per germline, CDR1 DFQATT and CDR2 SNEGSKA (reference sequence). Between the trimmed V and J ends, which lost 3 bases and 3 bases, there was a span of 11 bases. The time point here: pre-sensitization, week 0. Treatment here: therapeutic diphenylcyclopropenone sensitization with weekly scalp DPC. MiXCR was run by TCRdb on the RACE reads, yielding one entry per CDR3 protein. This table holds 95,000 to 150,000 distinct CDR3 sequences, roughly 13% found once.

The material sequenced was whole blood, taken in connection with sensitization to the hapten diphenylcyclopropenone (DPC). The receptor was isolated from a woman in her late teens or twenties with alopecia areata. Some clones in this sample may be carry-over from other donors' samples. The genes are TRBV20-1 and TRBJ1-2, with D perhaps matching TRBD1 (6 bases). The CDR3 loop reads CSARDRLHYGYTF. In nucleotides, the CDR3 is TGCAGTGCTAGGGACAGACTCCACTATGGCTACACCTTC.